This T cell receptor beta chain emerged from a study of blood T cell repertoires in COVID-19 (dated by TCRdb to the early 2020s). Notes on the research overall: Samples covering the acute and convalescent phases of COVID-19 were provided by collaborators in the United States, Italy and Spain. A freely available public database, intended as a resource for researchers studying the immune response to SARS-CoV-2, is where the repertoires were released. The prospective study material was composed of cDNA or gDNA derived from T cells, B-cell-depleted T cells, or PBMCs. The samples were drawn from the first 160 participants of the ongoing ImmuneRACE study and from 1,254 subjects provided by 6 global collaborators. The dataset comprised deeply sampled blood TCRbeta repertoires from subjects exposed to, actively infected with, or recovered from COVID-19. Where available, HLA class I and class II types were taken from metadata supplied by the sample provider and were not determined by assay-based typing. A de-identified subject ID, COVID-19 status, age in years and sex were almost always included in the sample metadata. What the work shows at the level of the full study, not this receptor alone: The amount of clinical and demographic metadata varied by source and participant and was provided uncurated.

Concerning this clone itself: The specificity of this receptor is unknown. No much larger clone is present one base from it, and per-base qualities are unavailable.

The immunoSEQ Assay, a bias-controlled multiplex PCR, was used to amplify TCRbeta CDR3 regions from genomic DNA. The paper's data handling went like this. Nucleated cell counts per sample were estimated from amplification of reference gene primers within the assay. To quantify the absolute abundance of each unique TCRbeta CDR3 rearrangement, sequence reads were collapsed and filtered. For each sample, productive Simpson clonality was calculated as the square root of Simpson's diversity index over productive rearrangements. TCRdb provides this immuneACCESS table in a form limited to in-frame rearrangements. Some clones are lacking; in checked studies, under half of them reflect an unresolved V gene, and why the rest are absent is not known. V and J calls and clone size are as listed in that table; D and trimming were resolved from the DNA. The sample includes under 400,000 clones, with around 87% observed a single time. The top ten clonotypes cover under 11% of the sample.

In Seattle, one collaborating source enrolled patients while the infection was active and tracked those patients longitudinally over the course of disease. Whole blood was collected in K2EDTA tubes by collaborating institutions according to the institutions' own protocols. Collaborator samples were shipped for TCRbeta analysis as frozen whole blood, isolated PBMCs, or DNA extracted from either sample type. Trimmed from V: 3 bases; trimmed from J: 11 bases; junction bases lacking a gene match: 12. From a lookup of the germline V gene, CDR1 and CDR2 are SGDLS and YYNGEE. The CDR3 runs 16 amino acids, cysteine and phenylalanine included. The kept DNA is CDR3 alone, 48 bases in frame from the first base.

The chain is encoded by TRBV9 joined to TRBJ2-6, and 9 junctional nucleotides match TRBD1. The clonotype was recovered from a woman in her 30s with COVID-19, enrolled during active disease. Source material: peripheral blood. The CDR3 is CASSAPRDREIYVLTF. The sequenced DNA: TGTGCCAGCAGCGCACCCCGGGACAGGGAAATCTACGTCCTGACTTTC.